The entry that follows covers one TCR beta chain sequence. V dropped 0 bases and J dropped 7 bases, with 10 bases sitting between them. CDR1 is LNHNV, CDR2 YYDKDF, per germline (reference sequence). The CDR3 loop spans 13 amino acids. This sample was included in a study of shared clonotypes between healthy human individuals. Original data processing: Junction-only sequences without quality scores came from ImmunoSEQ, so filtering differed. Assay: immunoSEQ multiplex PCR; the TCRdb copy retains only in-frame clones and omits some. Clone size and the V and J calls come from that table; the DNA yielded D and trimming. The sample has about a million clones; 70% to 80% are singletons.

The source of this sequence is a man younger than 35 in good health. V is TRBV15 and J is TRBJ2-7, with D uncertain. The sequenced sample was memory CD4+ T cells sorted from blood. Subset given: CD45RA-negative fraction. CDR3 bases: TGTGCCACCAGCAGAGATTACCAGGCGGAGCAGTACTTC. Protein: CATSRDYQAEQYF.